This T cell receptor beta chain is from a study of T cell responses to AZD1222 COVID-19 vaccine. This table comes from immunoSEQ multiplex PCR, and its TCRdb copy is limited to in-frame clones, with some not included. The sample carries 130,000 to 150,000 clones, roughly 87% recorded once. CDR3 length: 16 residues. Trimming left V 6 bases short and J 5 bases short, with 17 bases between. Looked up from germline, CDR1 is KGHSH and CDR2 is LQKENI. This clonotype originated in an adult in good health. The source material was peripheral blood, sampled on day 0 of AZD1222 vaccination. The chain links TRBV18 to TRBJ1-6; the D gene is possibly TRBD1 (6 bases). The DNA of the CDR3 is TGTGCCAGCTCTCCGGGGGGCAGTGGACATAATTCACCCCTCCACTTT. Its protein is CASSPGGSGHNSPLHF.